This section outlines one TCR beta chain sequence together with its context. One junction end does not reproduce the germline sequence, and a read error may be involved. Germline V lookup: CDR1 SNHLY, CDR2 FYNNEI. The CDR3 length is 15 residues. The entry originates in a study of identical twins. TCRdb re-analysed the 5' RACE reads in MiXCR, keeping a single row per CDR3 protein. The data contain about 240,000 distinct CDR3 sequences, 6% to 8% of them singletons. The data were also submitted as part of a second study, on yellow fever vaccine responses in identical twins.

The J gene is TRBJ2-2, the V gene TRBV2; D assignment may be TRBD1 or TRBD2 (6 bases each). The sequencing sample was made of CD8+ T cells sorted from blood. The receptor's source is a woman between 18 and 29 years old in good health. CDR3 nucleotide sequence: TGTGCCAGCAGGGAAGGCAGGGGAGGTCCCGGGGAGCTGTTTTTT. It translates to CASREGRGGPGELFF. Based on the CDR3 plus reference TRBV2 and TRBJ2-2, the full variable domain is EPEVTQTPSHQVTQMGQEVILRCVPISNHLYFYWYRQILGQKVEFLVSFYNNEISEKSEIFDDQFSVERPDGSNFTLKIRSTKLEDSAMYFCASREGRGGPGELFFGEGSRLTVL.